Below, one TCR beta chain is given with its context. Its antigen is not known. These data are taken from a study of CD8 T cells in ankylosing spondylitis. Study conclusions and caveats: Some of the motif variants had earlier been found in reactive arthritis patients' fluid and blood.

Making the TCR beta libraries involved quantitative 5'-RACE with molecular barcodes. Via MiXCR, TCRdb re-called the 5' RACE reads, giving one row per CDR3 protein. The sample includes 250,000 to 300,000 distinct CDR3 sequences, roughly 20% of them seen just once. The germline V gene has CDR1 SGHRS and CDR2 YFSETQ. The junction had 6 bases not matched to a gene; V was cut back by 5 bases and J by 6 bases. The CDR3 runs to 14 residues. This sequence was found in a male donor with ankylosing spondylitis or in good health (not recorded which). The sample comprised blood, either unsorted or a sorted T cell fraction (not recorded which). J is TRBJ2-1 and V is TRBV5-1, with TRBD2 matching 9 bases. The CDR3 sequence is CASSQQTSGNEQFF. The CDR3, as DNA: TGCGCCAGCAGTCAACAGACTAGCGGCAATGAGCAGTTCTTC.